Listed below are T cell receptor beta chains from one sample, sequenced in a study of breast tumors, draining lymph nodes, adjacent tissues. TCRdb ran MiXCR on the multiplex PCR reads and lists one entry per CDR3 protein. The sample carries 200,000 to 250,000 distinct CDR3 sequences, under 40% recorded once. The sequencing sample was made of axillary lymph node tissue. All receptors derive from a female donor with breast cancer. Some clones in this sample may be carry-over from other donors' samples. CDR3s include the opening cysteine and the closing phenylalanine or tryptophan. The D gene is left open where the match is weak. Rows may omit the clone size; those that give it use once, few, many or a size class.

v_call	clone_size	d_call	j_call	cdr3_aa	cdr3_nt
TRBV10-1	many	.	TRBJ2-2	CASSAVPTGELFF	TGCGCCAGCAGTGCGGTGCCCACCGGGGAGCTGTTTTTT
TRBV20-1	many	.	TRBJ2-1	CSARAQHNEQFF	TGCAGTGCTAGAGCCCAACACAATGAGCAGTTCTTC
TRBV3-1	few	.	TRBJ2-7	CASSPLRGGFGEQYF	TGTGCCAGCAGCCCTCTAAGGGGGGGATTTGGGGAGCAGTACTTC
TRBV19	many	TRBD1	TRBJ2-1	CASSIRTGTRNEQFF	TGTGCCAGTAGTATAAGGACAGGGACGAGAAATGAGCAGTTCTTC
TRBV19	many	.	TRBJ2-3	CASSTRVRADTQYF	TGTGCCAGTAGTACCCGGGTCCGCGCAGATACGCAGTATTTT
TRBV6-6	once	TRBD1	TRBJ2-5	CASRPRGLGETQYF	TGTGCCAGCAGGCCCAGGGGGCTTGGAGAGACCCAGTACTTC
TRBV6-5	.	TRBD1	TRBJ1-5	CASSRIGQGGEQPQHF	TGTGCCAGCAGTAGAATCGGACAGGGAGGAGAGCAGCCCCAGCATTTT
TRBV12-3/TRBV12-4	.	TRBD1	TRBJ1-4	CASSSGDRATEKLFF	TGTGCCAGCAGTTCCGGGGACAGGGCGACTGAAAAACTGTTTTTT
TRBV4-1	.	.	TRBJ2-1	CASSQGFKGAVGNEQFF	TGCGCCAGCAGCCAAGGTTTCAAGGGAGCGGTGGGAAATGAGCAGTTCTTC
TRBV10-3	many	.	TRBJ2-7	CAISDARSSYEQYF	TGTGCCATCAGCGACGCCAGGAGCTCCTACGAGCAGTACTTC
TRBV7-9	.	.	TRBJ1-4	CASSLVSGADGKLFF	TGTGCCAGCAGCTTAGTTTCAGGGGCCGACGGAAAACTGTTTTTT
TRBV7-2	.	TRBD2	TRBJ2-5	CASSYGGGASEETQYF	TGTGCCAGCAGCTACGGGGGGGGGGCCAGTGAAGAGACCCAGTACTTC
TRBV30	.	.	TRBJ1-1	CAWSFGGNTEAFF	TGTGCCTGGAGTTTCGGGGGGAACACTGAAGCTTTCTTT
TRBV6-5	many	.	TRBJ1-2	CASSYSGSLNYGYTF	TGTGCCAGCAGTTACTCGGGCAGCCTCAACTATGGCTACACCTTC
TRBV5-1	many	TRBD1	TRBJ1-4	CASSASTGEEEKLFF	TGCGCCAGCAGCGCCTCGACAGGGGAGGAGGAAAAACTGTTTTTT
TRBV6-5	many	TRBD1	TRBJ1-2	CASSPGQGAIGYTF	TGTGCCAGCAGTCCCGGACAGGGGGCGATTGGCTACACCTTC
TRBV11-2	many	TRBD1	TRBJ2-7	CASSPARDSFSYEQYF	TGTGCCAGCAGCCCTGCAAGGGACAGCTTCTCCTACGAGCAGTACTTC
TRBV4-2	.	.	TRBJ2-2	CASSVDSNTGELFF	TGTGCCAGCAGCGTGGACAGCAACACCGGGGAGCTGTTTTTT
TRBV20-1	.	.	TRBJ1-1	CSARRSEAFF	TGCAGTGCTAGGCGGTCTGAAGCTTTCTTT
TRBV7-2	many	.	TRBJ2-2	CASSSDFSGELFF	TGTGCCAGCAGCTCGGACTTCTCCGGGGAGCTGTTTTTT
TRBV19	.	TRBD1	TRBJ1-5	CASSTNQGADEHF	TGTGCCAGTAGTACCAATCAGGGGGCTGACGAGCATTTT
TRBV19	many	.	TRBJ1-5	CASSIFGEGQPQHF	TGTGCCAGTAGTATATTTGGAGAGGGTCAGCCCCAGCATTTT
TRBV27	few	TRBD1	TRBJ2-7	CASSSAGTGNYEQYF	TGTGCCAGCAGTTCCGCCGGGACAGGGAACTACGAGCAGTACTTC
TRBV12-3/TRBV12-4	many	.	TRBJ1-3	CASSWGGSGNTIYF	TGTGCCAGCAGTTGGGGAGGCTCTGGAAACACCATATATTTT
TRBV14	many	.	TRBJ1-2	CASSQDSPGSGYTF	TGTGCCAGCAGCCAAGATTCGCCCGGGTCTGGCTACACCTTC
TRBV20-1	.	TRBD1	TRBJ1-2	CSASLGQGARGYTF	TGCAGTGCTAGTCTGGGACAGGGGGCGCGGGGCTACACCTTC
TRBV12-3/TRBV12-4	many	TRBD1	TRBJ1-5	CASSEDRGNQPQHF	TGTGCCAGCAGTGAAGACAGGGGCAATCAGCCCCAGCATTTT
TRBV6-1	many	.	TRBJ1-3	CASSVLDSSPFF	TGTGCCAGCAGTGTTTTAGATTCTTCCCCATTTTTT
TRBV29-1	many	.	TRBJ1-3	CSVEGRGNTIYF	TGCAGCGTGGAAGGCAGGGGAAACACCATATATTTT
TRBV9	many	TRBD1	TRBJ2-7	CASSARQGASEQYF	TGTGCCAGCAGCGCAAGACAGGGGGCTTCGGAGCAGTACTTC
TRBV20-1	.	.	TRBJ2-7	CSAPRRRQNSYEQYF	TGCAGTGCTCCTCGCCGGCGGCAGAACTCCTACGAGCAGTACTTC
TRBV5-4	few	TRBD1	TRBJ2-1	CASSLDRVDNEQFF	TGTGCCAGCAGCCTTGACAGGGTGGACAATGAGCAGTTCTTC
TRBV20-1	many	TRBD2	TRBJ2-1	CSARHLFASGSASSYNEQFF	TGCAGTGCTAGACACCTGTTTGCTAGCGGGAGTGCCAGCTCCTACAATGAGCAGTTCTTC
TRBV13	.	.	TRBJ2-7	CARGPHEQYF	TGTGCCCGGGGGCCGCACGAGCAGTACTTC
TRBV4-2	many	.	TRBJ2-2	CASSQLTGELFF	TGTGCCAGCAGCCAGTTAACCGGGGAGCTGTTTTTT
TRBV28	few	.	TRBJ2-2	CASSLQTNTGELFF	TGTGCCAGCAGTTTACAGACGAACACCGGGGAGCTGTTTTTT
TRBV7-6	many	.	TRBJ2-1	CASSLGGQNPANEQFF	TGTGCCAGCAGCTTAGGGGGGCAGAACCCCGCCAATGAGCAGTTCTTC